Here is one T cell receptor (beta chain) with its context. Its antigen is not identified. The CDR3 is 15 amino acids. The V end was cut by 4 bases, the J end by 7 bases, with 19 bases between. Germline V gene lookup returns CDR1 MNHEY and CDR2 SMNVEV (reference sequence). This sample is drawn from a study of blood T cells in healthy people across ages. Findings and caveats of the study: Naive CD4+ cells and diversity were both higher in long-lived donors than in aged donors.

Together with a sample-barcoded 5' primer, a J-beta primer mix was included in a second PCR lasting roughly 6 to 12 cycles. Template switching added a 12-random-nucleotide identifier to every cDNA molecule. MiXCR was run by TCRdb on the 5' RACE reads, yielding one entry per CDR3 protein. The repertoire consists of 850,000 to 950,000 distinct CDR3 sequences, with 25% to 30% occurring once and the leading ten covering 17%. V usage is TRBV27 and J usage is TRBJ1-2; a weak D match, TRBD1 (6 bases). The specimen was blood. The sequence came from a woman older than 75 in good health. CDR3 amino acids: CASSWDNLDPRGYTF. CDR3 coding DNA: TGTGCCAGCAGTTGGGACAATCTTGACCCTCGTGGCTACACCTTC.